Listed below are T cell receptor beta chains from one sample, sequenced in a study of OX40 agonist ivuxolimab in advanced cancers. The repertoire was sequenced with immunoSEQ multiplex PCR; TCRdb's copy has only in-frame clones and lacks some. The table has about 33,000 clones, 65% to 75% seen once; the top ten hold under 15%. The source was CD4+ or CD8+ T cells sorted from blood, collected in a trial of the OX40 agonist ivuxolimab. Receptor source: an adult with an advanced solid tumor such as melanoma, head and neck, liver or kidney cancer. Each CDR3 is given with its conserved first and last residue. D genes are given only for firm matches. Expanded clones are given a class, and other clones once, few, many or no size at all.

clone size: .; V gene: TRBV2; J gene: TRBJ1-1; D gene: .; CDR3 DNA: TGTGCCAGCAGTGAAGAGCTGCTATACACTGAAGCTTTCTTT; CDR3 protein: CASSEELLYTEAFF
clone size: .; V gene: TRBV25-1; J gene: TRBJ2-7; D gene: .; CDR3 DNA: TGTGCCAGCAGTGAATCCCACTACGAGCAGTACTTC; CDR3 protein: CASSESHYEQYF
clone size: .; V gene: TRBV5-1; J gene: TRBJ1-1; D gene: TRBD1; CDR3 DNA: TGCGCCAGCACCCTGGGGGACAGGGGGCAAAGTGGGGCTTTCTTT; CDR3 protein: CASTLGDRGQSGAFF
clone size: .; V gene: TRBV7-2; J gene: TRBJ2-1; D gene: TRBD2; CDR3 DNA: TGTGCCAGCAGCTCTAGGGGCCCGACTAGCGGGGGGGTGGAGCAGTTCTTC; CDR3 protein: CASSSRGPTSGGVEQFF
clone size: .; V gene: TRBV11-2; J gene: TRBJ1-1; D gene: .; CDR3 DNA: TGTGCCAGCAGCGACCATCTGAACACTGAAGCTTTCTTT; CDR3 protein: CASSDHLNTEAFF
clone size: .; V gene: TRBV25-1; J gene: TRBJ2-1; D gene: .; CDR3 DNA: TGTGCCAGCAGTGTTCTCAATGAGCAGTTCTTC; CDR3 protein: CASSVLNEQFF
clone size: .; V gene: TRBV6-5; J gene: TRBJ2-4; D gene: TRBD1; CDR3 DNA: TGTGCCAGCAGCCCCGGGACAGGGTTAACCATTCAGTACTTC; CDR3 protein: CASSPGTGLTIQYF
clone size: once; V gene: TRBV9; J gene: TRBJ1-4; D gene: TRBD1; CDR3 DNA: TGTGCCAGCAGCGCAGGGGGGCGTGAAAAACTGTTTTTT; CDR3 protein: CASSAGGREKLFF
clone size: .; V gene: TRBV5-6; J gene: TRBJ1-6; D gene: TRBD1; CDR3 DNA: TGTGCCAGCAGCTTCCTGGACAGGGAGAATTCACCCCTCCACTTT; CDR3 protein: CASSFLDRENSPLHF
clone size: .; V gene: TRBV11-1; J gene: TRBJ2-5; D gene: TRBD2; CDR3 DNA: TGTGCCAGCAGCTTAGAGACTAGCGGGGGGGTAGAGACCCAGTACTTC; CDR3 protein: CASSLETSGGVETQYF
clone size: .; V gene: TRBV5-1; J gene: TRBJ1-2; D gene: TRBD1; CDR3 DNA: TGCGCCAGCAGCTTGGCCGGGACAGGGGGATTTGGCTACACCTTC; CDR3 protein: CASSLAGTGGFGYTF
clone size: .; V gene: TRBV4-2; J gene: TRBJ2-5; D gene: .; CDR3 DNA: TGTGCCAGCAGCAAGGACAGTGGAGAGACCCAGTACTTC; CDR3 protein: CASSKDSGETQYF
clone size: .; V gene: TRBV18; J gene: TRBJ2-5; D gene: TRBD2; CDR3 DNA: TGTGCCAGCTCACCACCGAAGGTAGCGGGGGAACATTACTTC; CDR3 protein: CASSPPKVAGEHYF
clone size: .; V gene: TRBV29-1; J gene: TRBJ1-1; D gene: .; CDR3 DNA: TGCAGCGTCCTACCTGGCACTGAAGCTTTCTTT; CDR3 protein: CSVLPGTEAFF